This T cell receptor (beta chain) was obtained from a study of neurological immune-mediated disorders. This clonotype was found many times. The target antigen is unknown. TCRdb analysed the 5' RACE reads with MiXCR anew, one entry per CDR3 protein. The sample consists of 40,000 to 50,000 distinct CDR3 sequences, around 2% of them appearing once. Study outcomes and limitations: Private repertoires in all groups were suggested, as expanded clones shared no CDR3 amino acid sequences across subjects.

CDR3 size: 15 residues. Germline V lookup: CDR1 SGHRS, CDR2 YFSETQ. V lost 4 bases to trimming and J lost 0 bases, with 11 bases between them. The source of this sequence is a woman in her thirties or forties with multiple sclerosis. J is TRBJ1-3 and V is TRBV5-1; no firm D call. Sample: PBMCs. This CDR3 reads CASSKDPDSGNTIYF. CDR3 nucleotides: TGCGCCAGCAGCAAGGACCCGGACTCTGGAAACACCATATATTTT.